The rows below give T cell receptor beta chains drawn from one sample of a study of cytomegalovirus exposure and HLA in healthy donors. Assay: immunoSEQ multiplex PCR; the TCRdb copy retains only in-frame clones and omits some. The sample lists 95,000 to 150,000 clones, 60% to 85% occurring once. The sequencing sample was made of PBMCs. The receptor set was obtained from a woman in her thirties or forties in good health and CMV-seronegative. Each CDR3 is given without its conserved first and last residue. D genes are given only for firm matches.

cdr3_aa: ATKRQGGTDTQY
d_call: TRBD1
v_call: TRBV27

cdr3_aa: ASSSGTGETDTQY
d_call: TRBD1
v_call: TRBV11-2

cdr3_aa: ASSSRRGDTQY
d_call: -
v_call: TRBV13

cdr3_aa: ASSPPGGGRTQY
d_call: TRBD2
v_call: TRBV28

cdr3_aa: ASKRGSYEQF
d_call: -
v_call: TRBV28

cdr3_aa: ASRRTSGTSVGFYNEQF
d_call: TRBD2
v_call: TRBV2

cdr3_aa: ASSVRDRNTEAF
d_call: -
v_call: TRBV9

cdr3_aa: ASSWDRESEQY
d_call: TRBD1
v_call: TRBV11-2

cdr3_aa: ASGTGGNNQPQH
d_call: TRBD1
v_call: TRBV28

cdr3_aa: SVGTADYGYT
d_call: TRBD1
v_call: TRBV29-1

cdr3_aa: ATEKTSGRARTGELF
d_call: TRBD2
v_call: TRBV28

cdr3_aa: ASSFGLEKADTQY
d_call: TRBD2
v_call: TRBV5-4

cdr3_aa: ASSPQGLAGGMTDTQY
d_call: TRBD2
v_call: TRBV7-9

cdr3_aa: ASRREETQY
d_call: -
v_call: TRBV27

cdr3_aa: ASSSWEEQF
d_call: -
v_call: TRBV11-2

cdr3_aa: ASSPRRSDPDTGELF
d_call: -
v_call: TRBV18

cdr3_aa: SGHGGSYNEQF
d_call: -
v_call: TRBV29-1

cdr3_aa: ASSERGGLHTQY
d_call: -
v_call: TRBV19

cdr3_aa: ASSLEGGNTEAF
d_call: -
v_call: TRBV11-3

cdr3_aa: AWRRLLAGRRDTQY
d_call: TRBD2
v_call: TRBV30

cdr3_aa: ASSSGVGETQY
d_call: -
v_call: TRBV7-3

cdr3_aa: ASSYGAGGLGQPQH
d_call: TRBD1
v_call: TRBV6-6

cdr3_aa: ASSLNAETQY
d_call: -
v_call: TRBV7-2

cdr3_aa: ASSLRQGDGYT
d_call: TRBD1
v_call: TRBV5-6

cdr3_aa: SADGGAGDIQY
d_call: TRBD2
v_call: TRBV29-1

cdr3_aa: ASSQGPSLYPYEQY
d_call: -
v_call: TRBV4-3

cdr3_aa: ASSQPQGAEPQH
d_call: TRBD1
v_call: TRBV4-1

cdr3_aa: ASSQQGSYT
d_call: -
v_call: TRBV5-6

cdr3_aa: ASSDGENNEQF
d_call: -
v_call: TRBV6-4

cdr3_aa: ASSQGRDQPQH
d_call: -
v_call: TRBV4-2

cdr3_aa: ASGQGSTYEQY
d_call: TRBD1
v_call: TRBV5-8

cdr3_aa: ATKWQGQSPNQPQH
d_call: -
v_call: TRBV19

cdr3_aa: ASSLVQGWTSGVYNEQF
d_call: TRBD2
v_call: TRBV7-8

cdr3_aa: ASSESTGGDTQY
d_call: -
v_call: TRBV6-4

cdr3_aa: ASSDRGITEQF
d_call: TRBD1
v_call: TRBV10-1

cdr3_aa: ATSRTSTSGRELRETQY
d_call: TRBD2
v_call: TRBV15

cdr3_aa: ASSKGRGEQF
d_call: -
v_call: TRBV21-1

cdr3_aa: ASSLRRASGAYEQY
d_call: TRBD2
v_call: TRBV4-2

cdr3_aa: ASTIRDRGTEAF
d_call: TRBD1
v_call: TRBV5-1

cdr3_aa: ASSKQGDTGELF
d_call: -
v_call: TRBV5-1

cdr3_aa: ASSQDPGEQF
d_call: -
v_call: TRBV23-1

cdr3_aa: ASSLDRENTEAF
d_call: -
v_call: TRBV5-1

cdr3_aa: ASSVQGLNQPQH
d_call: -
v_call: TRBV19

cdr3_aa: ASSDLGGNTEAF
d_call: -
v_call: TRBV6-1

cdr3_aa: ASRRDSLSYGQY
d_call: TRBD1
v_call: TRBV6-1

cdr3_aa: SSSQTGTGQYEQY
d_call: TRBD1
v_call: TRBV7-9

cdr3_aa: ASSKGQGIDYGYT
d_call: TRBD1
v_call: TRBV6-6

cdr3_aa: ASSEGGIYQETQY
d_call: -
v_call: TRBV28

cdr3_aa: ASSYFGGLTSYVGELF
d_call: TRBD2
v_call: TRBV7-2

cdr3_aa: ASSVLGGGETQY
d_call: -
v_call: TRBV9